This T cell receptor beta chain is drawn from a study of T cells after yellow fever vaccination. A remark on this clonotype: Its antigen is currently unknown.

Study-level points and caveats: The secondary response showed a weaker magnitude and a faster peak, day 5 versus 15.

TCRdb re-analysed the 5' RACE reads in MiXCR, keeping a single row per CDR3 protein. The sample comprises under 300,000 distinct CDR3 sequences, 6.5% to 8.5% of which are singletons, and roughly 0.9% rests with the top ten. Germline values: CDR1 SGHTA, CDR2 FQGNSA. With 2 bases removed from V and 5 bases from J, the gap between germline ends came to 7 bases. The CDR3 runs 13 residues. The sequenced sample was CD4+ T cells sorted from PBMCs, obtained 15 days after the yellow fever booster vaccination. V usage is TRBV7-2 and J usage is TRBJ1-5; possible D gene TRBD1, 6 bases. This receptor was obtained from a young man who received the YFV17D yellow fever vaccine. Here the CDR3 reads CASSLRGDQPQHF. Written as DNA, the CDR3 is TGTGCCAGCAGCTTAAGGGGGGATCAGCCCCAGCATTTT. The variable domain in full, completed from reference TRBV7-2 and TRBJ1-5, reads GAGVSQSPSNKVTEKGKDVELRCDPISGHTALYWYRQSLGQGLEFLIYFQGNSAPDKSGLPSDRFSAERTGGSVSTLTIQRTQQEDSAVYLCASSLRGDQPQHFGDGTRLSIL.